This TCR beta chain appears in the sequencing data of a study of metastatic and nonmetastatic thyroid tumors. Study in general: Where malignant and benign thyroid patients were concerned, repertoires were compared across blood and tumor or nodule tissue. Study outcomes and limitations: Benign nodules reportedly had significantly lower TCR beta diversity than malignant thyroid tumors in blood and tumor.

This clone has only a few counts. Antigen specificity is unknown. Patients were all untreated before their thyroid surgery. The germline V gene encodes CDR1 LGHDT and CDR2 YNNKEL (reference sequence). This CDR3 is 14 amino acids long. Trimming left V 1 base short and J 4 bases short, with 9 bases between. Original data processing: Built for papillary thyroid cancer, a distant-metastasis classifier drew on CDR3 differences across clinicopathological groups. TCRdb re-processed the PCR reads through MiXCR. What appears here as the V and J calls and clone size reflects TCRdb's work, not the paper's. The table lists about 92,000 clones, 14% to 15% of them singletons.

Sequenced material: blood. V and J are TRBV3-1 and TRBJ2-3, with D unclear. This sequence was found in a female donor with papillary thyroid cancer or a benign thyroid nodule (not recorded which). Some clones in this sample may be carry-over from other donors' samples. The DNA for the CDR3 is TGTGCCAGCAGCCAAGCGGTGGCAGCAGATACGCAGTATTTT. Amino acids: CASSQAVAADTQYF.